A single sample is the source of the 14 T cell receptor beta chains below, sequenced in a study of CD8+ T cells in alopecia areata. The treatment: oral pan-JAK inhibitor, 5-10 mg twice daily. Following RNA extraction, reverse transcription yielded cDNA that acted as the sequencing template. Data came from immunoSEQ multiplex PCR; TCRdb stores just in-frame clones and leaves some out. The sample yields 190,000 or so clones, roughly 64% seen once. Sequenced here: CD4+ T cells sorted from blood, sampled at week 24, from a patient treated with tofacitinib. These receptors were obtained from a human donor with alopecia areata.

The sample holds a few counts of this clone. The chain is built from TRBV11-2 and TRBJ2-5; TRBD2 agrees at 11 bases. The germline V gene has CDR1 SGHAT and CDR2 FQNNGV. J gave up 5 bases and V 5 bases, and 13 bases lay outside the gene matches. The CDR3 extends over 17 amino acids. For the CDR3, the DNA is TGTGCCAGCAGCCAAGAAATAGCGGGAGGGATAGGCGAGACCCAGTACTTC. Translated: CASSQEIAGGIGETQYF.

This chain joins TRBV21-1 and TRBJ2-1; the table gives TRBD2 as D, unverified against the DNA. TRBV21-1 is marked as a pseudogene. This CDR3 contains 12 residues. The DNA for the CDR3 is TGTGCCAGCCGCCCCGGGGGGGGTGAGCAGTTCTTC. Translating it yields CASRPGGGEQFF.

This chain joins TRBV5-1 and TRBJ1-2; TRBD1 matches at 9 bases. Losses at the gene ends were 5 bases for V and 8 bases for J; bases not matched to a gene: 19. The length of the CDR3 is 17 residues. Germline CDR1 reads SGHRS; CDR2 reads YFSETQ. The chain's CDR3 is CASSSPTGGLHFDGYTF. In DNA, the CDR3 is TGCGCCAGCAGTTCCCCGACAGGGGGTTTGCACTTCGACGGCTACACCTTC.

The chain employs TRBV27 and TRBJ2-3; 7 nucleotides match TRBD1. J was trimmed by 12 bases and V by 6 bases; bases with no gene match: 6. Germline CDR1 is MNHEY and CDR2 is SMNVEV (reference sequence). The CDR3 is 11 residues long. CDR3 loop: CASRYRGLQYF. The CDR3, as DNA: TGTGCCAGCAGATACAGGGGCCTTCAGTATTTT.

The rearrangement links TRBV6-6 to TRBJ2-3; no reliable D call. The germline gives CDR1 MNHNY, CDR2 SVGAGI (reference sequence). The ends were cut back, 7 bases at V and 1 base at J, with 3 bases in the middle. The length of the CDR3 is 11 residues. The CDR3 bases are TGTGCCAGCAAAGGCACAGATACGCAGTATTTT. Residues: CASKGTDTQYF.

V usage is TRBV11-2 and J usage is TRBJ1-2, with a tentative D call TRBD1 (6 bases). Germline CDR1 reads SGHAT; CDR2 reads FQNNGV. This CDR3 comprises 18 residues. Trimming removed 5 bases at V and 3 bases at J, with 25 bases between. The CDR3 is CASSPWDIKAIGYYGYTF. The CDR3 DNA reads TGTGCCAGCAGCCCTTGGGACATCAAGGCTATTGGATACTATGGCTACACCTTC.

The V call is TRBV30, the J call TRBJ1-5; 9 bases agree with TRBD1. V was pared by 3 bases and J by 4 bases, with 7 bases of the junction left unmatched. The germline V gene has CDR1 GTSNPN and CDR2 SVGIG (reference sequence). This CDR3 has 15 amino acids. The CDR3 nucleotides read TGTGCCTGGAGAGATACTGGGACAGGGAATCAGCCCCAGCATTTT. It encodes CAWRDTGTGNQPQHF.

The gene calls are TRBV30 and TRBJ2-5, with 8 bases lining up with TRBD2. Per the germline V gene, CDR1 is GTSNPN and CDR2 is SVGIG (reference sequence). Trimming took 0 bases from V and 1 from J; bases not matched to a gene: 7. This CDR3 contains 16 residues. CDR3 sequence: CAWSVGASGFQETQYF. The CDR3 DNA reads TGTGCCTGGAGTGTAGGAGCTAGCGGGTTCCAAGAGACCCAGTACTTC.

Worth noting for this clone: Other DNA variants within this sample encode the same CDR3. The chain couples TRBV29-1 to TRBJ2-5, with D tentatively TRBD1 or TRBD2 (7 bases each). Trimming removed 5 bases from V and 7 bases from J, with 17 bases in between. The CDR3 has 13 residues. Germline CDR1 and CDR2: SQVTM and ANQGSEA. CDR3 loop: CSVKEDREGTQYF. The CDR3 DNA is TGCAGCGTTAAGGAAGACAGGGAGGGGACCCAGTACTTC.

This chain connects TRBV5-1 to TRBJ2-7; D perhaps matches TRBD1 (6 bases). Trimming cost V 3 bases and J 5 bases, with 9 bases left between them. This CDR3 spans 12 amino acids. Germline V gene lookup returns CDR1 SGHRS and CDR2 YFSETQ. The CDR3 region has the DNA TGCGCCAGCAGCTCCACAGGGAACGAGCAGTACTTC. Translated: CASSSTGNEQYF.

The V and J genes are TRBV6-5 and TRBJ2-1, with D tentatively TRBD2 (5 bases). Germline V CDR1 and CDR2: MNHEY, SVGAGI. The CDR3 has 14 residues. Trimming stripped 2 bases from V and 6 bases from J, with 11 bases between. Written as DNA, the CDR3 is TGTGCCAGCAGTTACCGGACTGGTAGCAATGAGCAGTTCTTC. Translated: CASSYRTGSNEQFF.

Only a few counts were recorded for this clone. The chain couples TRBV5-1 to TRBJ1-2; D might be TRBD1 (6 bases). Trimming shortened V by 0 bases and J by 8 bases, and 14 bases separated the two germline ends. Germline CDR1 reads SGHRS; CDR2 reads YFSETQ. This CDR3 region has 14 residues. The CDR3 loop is CASSLDTGSDGYTF. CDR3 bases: TGCGCCAGCAGCTTGGATACAGGGAGCGACGGCTACACCTTC.

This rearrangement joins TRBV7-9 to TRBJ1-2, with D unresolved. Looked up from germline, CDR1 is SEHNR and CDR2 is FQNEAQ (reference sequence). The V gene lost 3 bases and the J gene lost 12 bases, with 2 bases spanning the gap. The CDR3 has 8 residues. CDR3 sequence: CASSLNTF. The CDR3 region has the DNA TGTGCCAGCAGCTTGAACACCTTC.

The CDR3 coding sequence is TGTGCCAGCACCGGGTTTAATGAAGCTTTCTTT. Translating it yields CASTGFNEAFF. The chain couples TRBV27 to TRBJ1-1; no clear D gene. The germline V and J ends were trimmed by 7 bases and 7 bases, with 10 bases remaining between them. The CDR3 extends over 11 amino acids. Germline loops: CDR1 MNHEY, CDR2 SMNVEV (reference sequence).